Sequencing of this TCR beta chain was carried out in a study of shared clonotypes between healthy human individuals. At the level of the study: Per-donor plates numbered three CD4 naive, three CD4 memory, two CD8 naive and one CD8 memory.

General observations from the study: Only blood was sampled, and tissue TCR repertoires likely differ from blood ones.

CDR1 is MDHEN, CDR2 SYDVKM, per germline. V was shortened by 2 bases and J by 3 bases, with 14 bases between the two germline ends. The CDR3 is made up of 15 amino acids. Regarding this clone: Its cognate antigen is unknown.

Assay: immunoSEQ multiplex PCR; the TCRdb copy retains only in-frame clones and omits some. Among about 550,000 clones listed, about 95% were seen once. Naive CD8 cells, CD45RO-negative and positively selected for CCR7, excluded terminally differentiated effector memory CD45RA+ cells. The rearrangement joins TRBV28 to TRBJ2-7; no clear D. Sequencing input: naive CD8+ T cells sorted from blood. The sequence came from a woman in her twenties or thirties in good health. CDR3 nucleotide sequence: TGTGCCAGCAGTTTACTGAGGTACCCGAGCTACGAGCAGTACTTC. As protein: CASSLLRYPSYEQYF.